This record concerns one T cell receptor (beta chain) sequence. Using immunoSEQ multiplex PCR, the repertoire was profiled, and TCRdb retains in-frame clones only, with some absent. The sample holds hundreds of thousands of clones; 88% are singletons and the top ten take approximately 0.011%. Trimming cost V 0 bases and J 2 bases; bases outside gene matches: 10. Germline-derived CDR1 and CDR2 are SGHDN and FVKESK. This CDR3 is 19 amino acids long. The data were taken from a study of shared T cell receptors in the human thymus. This sample was shared with a second study, whose subject was human thymus T cells. That work contributes: Resections that were taken during corrective heart surgery supplied the thymus tissue. What appeared biased in thymic and blood repertoires was the usage of V and J genes. Related work showed strongly overlapping thymic repertoires across unrelated individuals.

This receptor was identified in a boy in the first two years of life with a congenital heart defect. Sequenced: thymocytes. The V call is TRBV14, the J call TRBJ2-7, with TRBD2 matching over 13 bases. The CDR3 is CASSQDGTSGTYPPYEQYF. In DNA form, the CDR3 reads TGTGCCAGCAGCCAAGACGGGACTAGCGGGACCTACCCTCCCTACGAGCAGTACTTC.